This TCR beta chain was retrieved from a study of blood T cell repertoires in COVID-19. Study as a whole: COVID-19 samples from acute and convalescent phases originated in the United States, Italy and Spain. From T cells, B-cell-depleted T cells, or PBMCs came the material, which was cDNA or gDNA.

With 0 bases removed from V and 8 bases from J, the gap between germline ends came to 11 bases. This CDR3 is 14 amino acids long. Germline V gene sequence: CDR1 SGHRS, CDR2 YFSETQ. This clone is a singleton in its sample. Authors' data handling: Nucleated cell number was recorded as an estimate derived from reference gene primer amplification. Method: immunoSEQ multiplex PCR; TCRdb's copy keeps in-frame clones and lacks some. Clonal size and the V and J genes are those of that table, whereas D and trimming came from the DNA. Of a few hundred thousand clones in the sample, 89% were seen once. The rearrangement joins TRBV5-1 to TRBJ1-4; D not resolved. The TCR comes from a man aged 45-65 years with acute or convalescent COVID-19. Source material: peripheral blood. The CDR3 bases are TGCGCCAGCAGCTTGGGACGGGGTTACGAAAAACTGTTTTTT. Amino acid sequence: CASSLGRGYEKLFF. The full variable domain, rest sourced from reference TRBV5-1 and TRBJ1-4, is KAGVTQTPRYLIKTRGQQVTLSCSPISGHRSVSWYQQTPGQGLQFLFEYFSETQRNKGNFPGRFSGRQFSNSRSEMNVSTLELGDSALYLCASSLGRGYEKLFFGSGTQLSVL.